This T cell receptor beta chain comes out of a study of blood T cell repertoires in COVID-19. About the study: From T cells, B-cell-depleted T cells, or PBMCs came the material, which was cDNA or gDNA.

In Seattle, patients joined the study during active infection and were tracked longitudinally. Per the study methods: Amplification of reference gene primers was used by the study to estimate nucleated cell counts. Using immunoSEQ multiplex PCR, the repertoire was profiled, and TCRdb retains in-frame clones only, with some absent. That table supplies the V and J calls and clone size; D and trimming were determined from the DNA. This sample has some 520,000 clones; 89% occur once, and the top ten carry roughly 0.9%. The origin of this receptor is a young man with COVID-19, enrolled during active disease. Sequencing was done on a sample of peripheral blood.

CDR3 in DNA: TGTGCCAGCACCTCTAGTAGACGGGAGACCCAGTACTTC. It yields the protein CASTSSRRETQYF. This chain joins TRBV12-3 or TRBV12-4 and TRBJ2-5; D not resolved. The length of the CDR3 is 13 residues. Trimming stripped 7 bases from V and 5 bases from J, with 14 bases between.